The rows below give T cell receptor beta chains drawn from one sample of a study of blood T cell repertoires in COVID-19. Method: immunoSEQ multiplex PCR; TCRdb's copy keeps in-frame clones and lacks some. The sample has about 80,000 clones, 78% seen once. Sequences were obtained from peripheral blood. Receptors originate from a human donor in a cohort sampled during active COVID-19. Both conserved end residues are part of each CDR3. The D gene is left open where the match is weak. Rows may omit the clone size; those that give it use once, few, many or a size class.

j_call | clone_size | v_call | d_call | cdr3_nt | cdr3_aa
TRBJ1-1 | - | TRBV7-3 | - | TGTGCCAGCAGCTTAAAGCCGACAGGACACACTGAAGCTTTCTTT | CASSLKPTGHTEAFF
TRBJ1-6 | - | TRBV7-6 | TRBD1 | TGTGCCAGCAGCTTAGCGCTAATGGGACAGGGGTCGGGATCACCCCTCCACTTT | CASSLALMGQGSGSPLHF
TRBJ2-5 | once | TRBV9 | TRBD2 | TGTGCCAGCAGCGTGTCGGGACTAGGCCTTCAAGAGACCCAGTACTTC | CASSVSGLGLQETQYF
TRBJ1-5 | - | TRBV3-1/TRBV3-2 | - | TGTGCCAGCAGCCAAACAACAGGTCATCAGCCCCAGCATTTT | CASSQTTGHQPQHF
TRBJ1-5 | - | TRBV15 | - | TGTGCCACCAGCAGAGTTCCCGGGTCTACTTTTGATCAGCCCCAGCATTTT | CATSRVPGSTFDQPQHF
TRBJ1-4 | - | TRBV18 | TRBD1 | TGTGCCAGCTCACCCACCTGGACAGGGGAGACTAATGAAAAACTGTTTTTT | CASSPTWTGETNEKLFF
TRBJ1-1 | - | TRBV6-5 | - | TGTGCCAGCAGAACGGGGTTTTTCACTGAAGCTTTCTTT | CASRTGFFTEAFF
TRBJ2-3 | - | TRBV25-1 | - | TGTGCCAGCAGTGGACCAGGGGATTTAGATACGCAGTATTTT | CASSGPGDLDTQYF
TRBJ1-4 | - | TRBV9 | TRBD1 | TGTGCCAGCAGCGCCGAACAGACAGGGGCTAATGAAAAACTGTTTTTT | CASSAEQTGANEKLFF
TRBJ1-1 | - | TRBV2 | - | TGTGCCAGCAGCCTGAGAGTGAACACTGAAGCTTTCTTT | CASSLRVNTEAFF
TRBJ1-4 | once | TRBV9 | TRBD1 | TGTGCCAGCAGCGTTGGGACAGCTGAGAATAATGAAAAACTGTTTTTT | CASSVGTAENNEKLFF
TRBJ2-1 | - | TRBV18 | TRBD2 | TGTGCCAGCCCTTTGGCGGGAGGTGCCTACAATGAGCAGTTCTTC | CASPLAGGAYNEQFF